This T cell receptor beta chain derives from a study of blood T cell repertoires in COVID-19. Overall study: Samples came from the United States, Italy and Spain, spanning acute and convalescent COVID-19.

The CDR3 totals 15 residues. V was pared by 1 base and J by 4 bases, with 13 bases between. CDR1 is SGHNT and CDR2 is YENEEA in the germline V gene. This study enrolled people aged about 18 to 90 from 20 to 25 US geographic areas. Data came from immunoSEQ multiplex PCR; TCRdb stores just in-frame clones and leaves some out. Of about half a million clones listed, approximately 90% were seen once; the top ten hold around 7.9%. Sequenced sample: PBMCs or T cells enriched from blood (not recorded which). The chain links TRBV11-3 to TRBJ1-2; D is unresolved. This receptor was identified in a woman aged 55-69 years who had recovered from COVID-19. The CDR3 region is CASSLVSGFPYGYTF. CDR3 bases: TGTGCCAGCAGCTTAGTCTCCGGTTTTCCCTATGGCTACACCTTC.